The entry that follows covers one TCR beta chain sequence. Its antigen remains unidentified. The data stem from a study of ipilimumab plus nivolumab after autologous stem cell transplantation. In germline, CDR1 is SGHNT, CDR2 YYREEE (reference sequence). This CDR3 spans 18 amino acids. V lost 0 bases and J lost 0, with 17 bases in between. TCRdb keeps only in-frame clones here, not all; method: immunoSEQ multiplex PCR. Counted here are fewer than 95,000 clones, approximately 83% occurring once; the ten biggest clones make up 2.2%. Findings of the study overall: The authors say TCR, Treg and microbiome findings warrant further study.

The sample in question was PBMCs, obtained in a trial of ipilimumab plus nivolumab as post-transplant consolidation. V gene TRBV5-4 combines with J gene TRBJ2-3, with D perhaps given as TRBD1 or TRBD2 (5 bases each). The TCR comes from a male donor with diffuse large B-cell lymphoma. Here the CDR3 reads CASSLDGYGTASTDTQYF. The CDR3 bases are TGTGCCAGCAGCTTGGATGGTTACGGGACGGCAAGCACAGATACGCAGTATTTT.